This entry lists 21 T cell receptor beta chains sequenced from one sample in a study of cytomegalovirus exposure and HLA in healthy donors. The PCR used 60 Vbeta and 13 Jbeta primers. TCRdb's table, derived via immunoSEQ multiplex PCR, lists solely in-frame clones and lacks some. The sample has 100,000 to 150,000 clones; 82% are singletons. Source material: PBMCs. These receptors all stem from a boy between 10 and 17 years old in good health and CMV-seronegative.

The chain carries TRBV7-2 and TRBJ2-1; 8 bases line up with TRBD1. The CDR3 sequence is 13 residues long. Germline CDR1 reads SGHTA; CDR2 reads FQGNSA. J was trimmed by 2 bases and V by 9 bases; bases with no gene match: 3. DNA of the CDR3: TGTGCCAGTCGACAGGGGACCTACAATGAGCAGTTCTTC. Its translation: CASRQGTYNEQFF. Supplemented by reference TRBV7-2 and TRBJ2-1, the full variable domain reads GAGVSQSPSNKVTEKGKDVELRCDPISGHTALYWYRQSLGQGLEFLIYFQGNSAPDKSGLPSDRFSAERTGGSVSTLTIQRTQQEDSAVYLCASRQGTYNEQFFGPGTRLTVL.

The chain is built from TRBV6-6 and TRBJ2-7, with D possibly matching TRBD2 (5 bases). CDR1 is MNHNY and CDR2 is SVGAGI in the germline V gene (reference sequence). This CDR3 spans 14 amino acids. The V end lost 3 bases, the J end lost 4 bases, and 13 bases lay between the germline ends. Written as DNA, the CDR3 is TGTGCCAGCAGTTATCTTGGACTTACGTACGAGCAGTACTTC. Its protein product is CASSYLGLTYEQYF.

The chain is built from TRBV5-4 and TRBJ2-7; 9 positions match TRBD1. The CDR3 has 15 amino acids. CDR1 is SGHNT, CDR2 YYREEE, per germline (reference sequence). V lost 0 bases to trimming and J lost 4 bases; unmatched junction nucleotides: 5. The CDR3 nucleotides read TGTGCCAGCAGCTTGGCCGGGACAGGGTTGTACGAGCAGTACTTC. It encodes CASSLAGTGLYEQYF.

The CDR3: CASSQLQGAPDTQYF. The CDR3 region has the DNA TGCGCCAGCAGCCAATTACAGGGGGCCCCCGATACGCAGTATTTT. The rearrangement links TRBV4-1 to TRBJ2-3, with 9 nucleotides matching TRBD1. V lost 2 bases to trimming and J lost 6 bases; unmatched junction nucleotides: 6. Germline values: CDR1 MGHRA, CDR2 YSYEKL. There are 15 residues in the CDR3.

This chain joins TRBV30 and TRBJ2-1; the D gene is possibly TRBD2 (6 bases). The germline gives CDR1 GTSNPN, CDR2 SVGIG (reference sequence). Between the trimmed V and J ends, which lost 5 bases and 3 bases, there was a span of 8 bases. The CDR3 is made up of 12 amino acids. CDR3 in DNA: TGTGCCTGGGGAGGGGTCTACAATGAGCAGTTCTTC. Amino acid sequence: CAWGGVYNEQFF.

The rearrangement joins TRBV7-3 to TRBJ2-1, with a weak D call TRBD1 (7 bases). Trimming stripped 5 bases from V and 10 bases from J, with 15 bases between. The CDR3 spans 13 residues. Germline V lookup: CDR1 SGHTA, CDR2 FQGTGA. The CDR3 DNA is TGTGCCAGCAGCCCCGCAGGGGGGAGGGAGCAGTTCTTC. Protein product: CASSPAGGREQFF.

The chain has TRBV7-9 and TRBJ1-3; TRBD1 matches 7 bases. Per germline, CDR1 SEHNR and CDR2 FQNEAQ (reference sequence). With V trimmed by 6 bases and J by 6 bases, 17 bases remained unmatched. The length of the CDR3 is 17 residues. The CDR3 here is CASRHIRDSNEANTIYF. The DNA of the CDR3 is TGTGCCAGCAGGCATATCCGGGACAGTAACGAGGCAAACACCATATATTTT.

This chain connects TRBV19 to TRBJ2-7; D is undetermined. The germline V gene encodes CDR1 LNHDA and CDR2 SQIVND (reference sequence). CDR3 length: 14 residues. V lost 2 bases and J 5 bases, leaving 13 bases between the germline ends. CDR3 in amino acids: CASSISLPNHEQYF. The CDR3, as DNA: TGTGCCAGTAGTATAAGCTTGCCAAACCACGAGCAGTACTTC.

This clone showed up just a few times. V usage is TRBV4-1 and J usage is TRBJ1-5, with 8 bases that match TRBD1. The germline CDR1 and CDR2 sequences are MGHRA and YSYEKL. There are 15 residues in the CDR3. The V and J ends lost 5 bases and 0 bases, in that order; junction bases with no gene match: 3. CDR3 region: CASSGQGSSNQPQHF. The CDR3 nucleotides read TGCGCCAGCAGCGGACAGGGATCTAGCAATCAGCCCCAGCATTTT.

This sequence joins TRBV11-2 and TRBJ1-1, with unresolved D. Germline assignment: CDR1 SGHAT and CDR2 FQNNGV. Between the trimmed V and J ends, which lost 5 bases and 8 bases, there was a span of 15 bases. This CDR3 contains 13 residues. CDR3 in DNA: TGTGCCAGCAGCCTGGACTTAAGTCAGGAAGCTTTCTTT. Translating gives CASSLDLSQEAFF.

The chain couples TRBV29-1 to TRBJ2-3; 10 nucleotides match TRBD2. Germline CDR1 reads SQVTM; CDR2 reads ANQGSEA. There are 14 residues in the CDR3. V lost 6 bases, J lost 5 bases, and 8 bases stayed unmatched. CDR3 nucleotide sequence: TGCAGCGTCGAAAGCGGGAGGGCAGAAGATACGCAGTATTTT. The encoded protein is CSVESGRAEDTQYF.

This clone has a handful of counts. The chain has TRBV2 and TRBJ2-7, with D hard to call. Germline CDR1 reads SNHLY; CDR2 reads FYNNEI. The CDR3 spans 13 residues. Trimming left V 4 bases short and J 5 bases short, with 12 bases between. The CDR3 reads CASSAQNPHEQYF. DNA for the CDR3: TGTGCCAGCAGTGCCCAGAACCCCCACGAGCAGTACTTC.

The chain employs TRBV19 and TRBJ2-3; 12 nucleotides agree with TRBD1. The germline CDR1 and CDR2 sequences are LNHDA and SQIVND (reference sequence). The CDR3 is 16 residues long. V shed 1 base, J shed 6 bases, and the junction held 5 bases outside the gene matches. This chain's CDR3 is CASSIAGTGGADTQYF. The CDR3 DNA sequence: TGTGCCAGTAGTATAGCCGGGACAGGGGGCGCGGATACGCAGTATTTT.

This clone was found a few times. The rearrangement links TRBV4-1 to TRBJ1-5, with D unclear. Germline V gene sequence: CDR1 MGHRA, CDR2 YSYEKL. The ends were cut back, 0 bases at V and 4 bases at J, with 13 bases in the middle. CDR3 length: 16 amino acids. This chain's CDR3 is CASSQDPAGWNQPQHF. CDR3 nucleotides: TGCGCCAGCAGCCAAGATCCGGCAGGATGGAATCAGCCCCAGCATTTT.

J is TRBJ2-2 and V is TRBV7-9; 11 nucleotides agree with TRBD1. The CDR3 extends over 16 amino acids. The V gene's germline CDR1 is SEHNR and CDR2 FQNEAQ (reference sequence). The V and J ends lost 5 bases and 5 bases, in that order; junction bases with no gene match: 7. DNA for the CDR3: TGTGCCAGCAGCCCCCAGGGGGACAGGGGGACCGGGGAGCTGTTTTTT. Encoded protein: CASSPQGDRGTGELFF.

V is TRBV7-8 and J is TRBJ1-1; D unresolved. The CDR3 is made up of 14 amino acids. V lost 5 bases and J lost 8, with 18 bases in between. The germline gives CDR1 SGHVS, CDR2 FQNEAQ. CDR3 sequence reads: CASSLGSQNDEAFF. The CDR3 DNA follows: TGTGCCAGCAGCCTGGGCAGCCAGAACGACGAAGCTTTCTTT.

The rearrangement joins TRBV30 to TRBJ2-3, with D possibly matching TRBD1 (5 bases). V lost 2 bases, J lost 4 bases, and 10 bases lay in between. Germline CDR1 reads GTSNPN; CDR2 reads SVGIG (reference sequence). The CDR3 extends over 13 amino acids. Here the CDR3 DNA reads TGTGCCTGGAGTCAGGGTGCTCCAGATACGCAGTATTTT. Its translation: CAWSQGAPDTQYF.

The chain links TRBV6-6 to TRBJ1-5; 7 bases are shared with TRBD1. V gave up 6 bases and J gave up 3 bases; unmatched junction bases: 5. The CDR3 totals 14 residues. The V gene's germline CDR1 is MNHNY and CDR2 SVGAGI (reference sequence). The CDR3 loop reads CASSGQDFNQPQHF. CDR3 DNA: TGTGCCAGCAGCGGACAGGATTTCAATCAGCCCCAGCATTTT.

This chain joins TRBV6-1 and TRBJ2-1; D perhaps matches TRBD2 (5 bases). The germline CDR1 and CDR2 sequences are MNHNS and SASEGT. The CDR3 is made up of 15 amino acids. The V end was cut by 1 base, the J end by 0 bases, with 7 bases between. CDR3: CASSEEAGSYNEQFF. DNA of the CDR3: TGTGCCAGCAGTGAAGAGGCGGGCTCCTACAATGAGCAGTTCTTC.

The chain has TRBV29-1 and TRBJ2-3; 10 bases agree with TRBD2. V lost 6 bases, J lost 3 bases, and 15 bases stayed unmatched. From germline, CDR1 is SQVTM and CDR2 ANQGSEA. The CDR3 loop spans 17 amino acids. CDR3 bases: TGCAGCGTCCAGACTAACAGGGGACTAGCGAGGACAGATACGCAGTATTTT. Encoded protein: CSVQTNRGLARTDTQYF.

This clone has a single count. This chain connects TRBV11-2 to TRBJ1-2, with D possibly being TRBD1 (6 bases). This CDR3 spans 15 amino acids. CDR1 and CDR2 (germline): SGHAT, FQNNGV. The V and J ends lost 5 bases and 5 bases respectively, with 18 bases between them. The CDR3 reads CASSGVQGTVYGYTF. As DNA, the CDR3 is TGTGCCAGCAGCGGGGTACAGGGAACTGTTTATGGCTACACCTTC.